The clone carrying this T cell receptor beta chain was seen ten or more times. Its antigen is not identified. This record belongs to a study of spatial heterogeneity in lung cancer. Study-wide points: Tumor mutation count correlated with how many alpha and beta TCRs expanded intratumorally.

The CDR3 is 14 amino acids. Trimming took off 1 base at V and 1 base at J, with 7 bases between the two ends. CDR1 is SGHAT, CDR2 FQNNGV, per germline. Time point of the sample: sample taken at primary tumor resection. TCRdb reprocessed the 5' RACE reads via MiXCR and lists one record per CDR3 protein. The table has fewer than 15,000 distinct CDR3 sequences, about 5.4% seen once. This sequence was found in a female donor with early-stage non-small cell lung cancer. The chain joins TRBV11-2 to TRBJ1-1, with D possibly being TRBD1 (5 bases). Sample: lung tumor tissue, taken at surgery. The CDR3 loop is CASSLAGTNTEAFF. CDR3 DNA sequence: TGTGCCAGCAGCTTAGCCGGGACGAACACTGAAGCTTTCTTT.